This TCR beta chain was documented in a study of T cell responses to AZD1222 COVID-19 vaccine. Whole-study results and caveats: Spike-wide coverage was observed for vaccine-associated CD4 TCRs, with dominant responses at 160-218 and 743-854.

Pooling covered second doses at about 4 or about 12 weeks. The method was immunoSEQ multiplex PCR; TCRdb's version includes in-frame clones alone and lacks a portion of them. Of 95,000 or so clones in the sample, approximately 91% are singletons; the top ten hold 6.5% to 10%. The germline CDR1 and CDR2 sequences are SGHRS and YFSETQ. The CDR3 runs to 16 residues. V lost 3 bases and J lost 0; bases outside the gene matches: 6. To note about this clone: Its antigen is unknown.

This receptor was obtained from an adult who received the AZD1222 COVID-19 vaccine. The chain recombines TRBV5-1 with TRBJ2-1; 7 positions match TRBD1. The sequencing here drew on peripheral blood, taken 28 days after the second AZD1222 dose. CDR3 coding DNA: TGCGCCAGCAGCTCGGGGACAGATGCCTCCTACAATGAGCAGTTCTTC. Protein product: CASSSGTDASYNEQFF. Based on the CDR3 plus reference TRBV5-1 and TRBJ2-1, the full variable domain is KAGVTQTPRYLIKTRGQQVTLSCSPISGHRSVSWYQQTPGQGLQFLFEYFSETQRNKGNFPGRFSGRQFSNSRSEMNVSTLELGDSALYLCASSSGTDASYNEQFFGPGTRLTVL.